Listed below are T cell receptor beta chains from one sample, sequenced in a study of OX40 agonist ivuxolimab in advanced cancers. Assay: immunoSEQ multiplex PCR; the TCRdb copy retains only in-frame clones and omits some. The table lists approximately 99,000 clones, approximately 95% of them singletons. The sequencing here drew on CD4+ or CD8+ T cells sorted from blood, taken in a trial of the OX40 agonist ivuxolimab. These receptors came from an adult with an advanced solid tumor such as melanoma, head and neck, liver or kidney cancer. Both conserved end residues are part of each CDR3. Fields, in order: CDR3 protein, J gene, V gene.

CDR3: CASSLTGTRRASYEQYF; J: TRBJ2-7; V: TRBV7-3
CDR3: CASSAGLAGGEDEQYF; J: TRBJ2-7; V: TRBV4-2
CDR3: CASSLAGQYEQYF; J: TRBJ2-7; V: TRBV5-1
CDR3: CASSESGGRSPVQYF; J: TRBJ2-4; V: TRBV25-1
CDR3: CASSLLDGYTF; J: TRBJ1-2; V: TRBV28
CDR3: CASSFGTSGNYEQYF; J: TRBJ2-7; V: TRBV7-3
CDR3: CASSPSQGRTTEAFF; J: TRBJ1-1; V: TRBV9
CDR3: CASSPSRLAGTYQETQYF; J: TRBJ2-5; V: TRBV7-9
CDR3: CASSSPPQGDYGYTF; J: TRBJ1-2; V: TRBV7-2
CDR3: CASSPRRVTEAFF; J: TRBJ1-1; V: TRBV7-2
CDR3: CASSHDRLYGYTF; J: TRBJ1-2; V: TRBV11-2
CDR3: CASSLGREYEQYF; J: TRBJ2-7; V: TRBV7-2
CDR3: CASSPGGLYEQYF; J: TRBJ2-7; V: TRBV7-2
CDR3: CASSFQGQGSEAFF; J: TRBJ1-1; V: TRBV5-1
CDR3: CASSFIGGGAGNTIYF; J: TRBJ1-3; V: TRBV5-1
CDR3: CASSQDAADYGYTF; J: TRBJ1-2; V: TRBV4-3
CDR3: CASSVGANTGELFF; J: TRBJ2-2; V: TRBV19
CDR3: CASRNREAGPSYNEQFF; J: TRBJ2-1; V: TRBV28
CDR3: CASSWGVVGYTF; J: TRBJ1-2; V: TRBV11-2
CDR3: CASSLGQGAQETQYF; J: TRBJ2-5; V: TRBV5-6
CDR3: CASRPNPGLGYEQYF; J: NA; V: TRBV12-2
CDR3: CASSLGLPGRMNTEAFF; J: TRBJ1-1; V: TRBV5-5
CDR3: CAWIQGRANTIYF; J: TRBJ1-3; V: TRBV30
CDR3: CASSLGGSGTGELFF; J: TRBJ2-2; V: TRBV5-4
CDR3: CASSLAYEQYF; J: TRBJ2-7; V: TRBV28
CDR3: CASSQDRRGQYTGELFF; J: TRBJ2-2; V: TRBV4-1